This entry features one TCR beta chain sequence. The antigen is unknown. This specimen belongs to a study of graft-versus-host responses after intestinal transplantation. The study's findings and limits: Peak circulating GvH clone levels were associated with early post-transplant HvG declines.

Germline V gives CDR1 MNHEY, CDR2 SVGAGI. With V trimmed by 5 bases and J by 6 bases, 7 bases remained unmatched. This CDR3 has 14 residues. The table came from immunoSEQ multiplex PCR; TCRdb's copy has only in-frame clones and leaves some out. The sample lists tens of thousands of clones, roughly 89% seen once, with roughly 0.31% in the top ten. V gene TRBV6-5 combines with J gene TRBJ1-2; the match to TRBD1 covers 9 bases. This sequence was found in a human donor who received an intestinal transplant. Here the sequenced sample was unstimulated CD4+ T cells sorted from spleen or lymph node cells, taken before intestinal transplant. The CDR3 sequence is CASSVGTGSNGYTF. CDR3 nucleotides: TGTGCCAGCAGTGTGGGGACAGGGTCTAATGGCTACACCTTC.